Listed below are T cell receptor beta chains from one sample, sequenced in a study of technical replicates of blood from several donors. The repertoire was sequenced with immunoSEQ multiplex PCR; TCRdb's copy has only in-frame clones and lacks some. This table holds under 95,000 clones, around 94% found once. Sequenced material: T cells isolated from PBMCs. The receptors shown here come from a human donor in good health. Each CDR3 is given with its conserved first and last residue. A D gene is named only where the DNA matches it firmly. A clone size is listed for some rows: how often the clone was seen (once, few, many), or a class if it is expanded.

J,length,size,D,V,CDR3,DNA
TRBJ1-6,16,.,.,TRBV6-1,CASSEGGGVYNSPLHF,TGTGCCAGCAGTGAAGGGGGGGGAGTTTATAATTCACCCCTCCACTTT
TRBJ2-6,15,.,.,TRBV4-2,CASRETKMGANVLTF,TGTGCCAGCAGGGAGACCAAAATGGGGGCCAACGTCCTGACTTTC
TRBJ1-1,15,.,TRBD1,TRBV2,CASSRSGGRDTEAFF,TGTGCCAGCAGTAGGTCAGGGGGCCGTGACACTGAAGCTTTCTTT
TRBJ2-1,16,.,TRBD2,TRBV6-4,CASSMTSGTLRGEQFF,TGTGCCAGCAGCATGACTAGCGGGACCTTACGAGGTGAGCAGTTCTTC
TRBJ1-2,15,.,.,TRBV7-7,CASSLNAGFNYGYTF,TGTGCTAGCAGCTTAAATGCAGGCTTTAACTATGGCTACACCTTC
TRBJ2-1,18,.,TRBD2,TRBV19,CASSHKAGLFNSYNEQFF,TGTGCCAGTAGTCATAAAGCGGGACTTTTTAATTCCTACAATGAGCAGTTCTTC
TRBJ1-5,14,once,TRBD1,TRBV6-5,CASGDRGLKQPQHF,TGTGCCAGCGGGGACAGGGGGCTAAAACAGCCCCAGCATTTT
TRBJ1-2,12,.,.,TRBV6-5,CASKTGGFGYTF,TGTGCCAGCAAAACGGGGGGCTTTGGCTACACCTTC
TRBJ2-3,14,.,.,TRBV13,CASTKGGPSDTQYF,TGTGCCAGCACGAAGGGGGGGCCATCAGATACGCAGTATTTT
TRBJ2-3,12,.,.,TRBV30,CAWSIRVRTQYF,TGTGCCTGGAGTATCCGGGTCCGTACGCAGTATTTT
TRBJ1-6,16,.,.,TRBV5-1,CASSLAPTDPHSPLHF,TGCGCCAGCAGCTTGGCTCCAACAGATCCTCATTCACCCCTCCACTTT
TRBJ1-2,13,once,.,TRBV10-2,CASSDGQPDGYTF,TGCGCCAGCAGTGACGGACAGCCCGACGGCTACACCTTC
TRBJ2-5,18,.,TRBD2,TRBV29-1,CSVALVLAGGLREETQYF,TGCAGCGTTGCCCTGGTACTAGCGGGGGGACTAAGAGAAGAGACCCAGTACTTC
TRBJ2-5,15,once,TRBD2,TRBV25-1,CASSAGLAGFETQYF,TGTGCCAGCAGTGCCGGACTAGCGGGATTTGAGACCCAGTACTTC
TRBJ2-7,19,.,TRBD2,TRBV7-6,CASSLESGLAGVSFYEQYF,TGTGCCAGCAGCTTAGAGTCGGGACTAGCGGGAGTTTCCTTCTACGAGCAGTACTTC
TRBJ2-7,14,.,TRBD1,TRBV6-1,CASSIPGTGVEQYF,TGTGCCAGCAGTATACCCGGGACAGGGGTCGAGCAGTACTTC
TRBJ1-2,13,.,.,TRBV10-2,CATHSGSNYGYTF,TGCGCCACCCACTCAGGGTCCAATTATGGCTACACCTTC
TRBJ2-2,15,.,TRBD2,TRBV5-1,CASSSSGSIGGELFF,TGCGCCAGCAGCTCCAGCGGGAGTATCGGCGGGGAGCTGTTTTTT
TRBJ2-2,16,once,TRBD1,TRBV10-3,CAISPGQGYRAGELFF,TGTGCCATCAGCCCGGGACAGGGATACAGGGCCGGGGAGCTGTTTTTT
TRBJ1-2,15,.,TRBD1,TRBV7-9,CASSLLDRRVDGYTF,TGTGCCAGCAGCCTCCTGGACAGGAGGGTCGATGGCTACACCTTC
TRBJ1-3,18,.,.,TRBV18,CASSPLMSGQNSGNTIYF,TGTGCCAGCTCACCACTCATGTCTGGACAGAACTCTGGAAACACCATATATTTT
TRBJ1-2,13,once,.,TRBV15,CATRPGHNYGYTF,TGTGCCACCAGGCCGGGACACAACTATGGCTACACCTTC
TRBJ2-1,14,.,TRBD1,TRBV19,CASSIQGAGNEQFF,TGTGCCAGTAGTATACAGGGGGCAGGCAATGAGCAGTTCTTC
TRBJ2-7,11,.,.,TRBV30,CAWSDQYEQYF,TGTGCCTGGAGTGACCAGTACGAGCAGTACTTC
TRBJ2-7,15,.,.,TRBV27,CASSLSGFRSYEQYF,TGTGCCAGCAGTTTATCGGGTTTCAGGTCCTACGAGCAGTACTTC
TRBJ1-2,16,.,.,TRBV19,CASSIYPPGGGYGYTF,TGTGCCAGTAGTATTTACCCTCCGGGGGGCGGCTATGGCTACACCTTC
TRBJ2-1,16,.,TRBD1,TRBV2,CASSALGQRAYNEQFF,TGTGCCAGCAGTGCGTTGGGACAGCGAGCCTACAATGAGCAGTTCTTC
TRBJ2-3,17,.,.,TRBV2,CASSEAPRRHSTDTQYF,TGTGCCAGCAGTGAAGCCCCACGGCGGCATAGCACAGATACGCAGTATTTT
TRBJ2-5,19,.,.,TRBV7-9,CASSLGRWTLIRPRETQYF,TGTGCCAGCAGCTTAGGGAGGTGGACGCTAATACGCCCTCGGGAGACCCAGTACTTC
TRBJ2-7,13,.,.,TRBV5-1,CASSLADFYEQYF,TGCGCCAGCAGCTTGGCGGACTTCTACGAGCAGTACTTC
TRBJ1-5,16,.,.,TRBV7-9,CASSPRGDLGNQPQHF,TGTGCCAGCAGCCCACGGGGGGATTTGGGCAATCAGCCCCAGCATTTT